The present TCR beta chain was sequenced within a study of cytomegalovirus exposure and HLA in healthy donors. This cohort consisted of healthy bone marrow donors. The PCR had 60 Vbeta and 13 Jbeta primers. Produced via immunoSEQ multiplex PCR; TCRdb's table is partial and in-frame only. Recorded for this sample: under 90,000 clones. Study observations and caveats: Previously analyzed data showed that most TCR beta V segments were productive at a frequency of about 87% or about 30%. The number of N-insertions in an Asian-associated ancestry cluster was reportedly below the roughly 670-donor mean in a later analysis. In a later analysis, TCR beta V- and J-gene trimming was associated with a missense DCLRE1C variant.

The CDR3 covers 13 residues. Germline V gene lookup returns CDR1 MGHDK and CDR2 SYGVNS. V gave up 3 bases and J gave up 7 bases; unmatched junction bases: 5. A word on this clone: Its specificity is not known.

This clonotype was obtained from a man in his forties or fifties in good health and CMV-seropositive. The J gene is TRBJ1-2, the V gene TRBV25-1; 7 nucleotides align to TRBD1. The specimen sequenced was PBMCs. CDR3 nucleotides: TGTGCCAGCAGTGAGTGGACAGGTGGTGGCTACACCTTC. This gives the protein CASSEWTGGGYTF.